This section outlines one T cell receptor beta chain sequence together with its context. What it recognizes is unknown. Sequencing of the DNA from cultured CD4+ T cells was carried out with the Oncomine TCR Beta short-read assay. TCRdb ran MiXCR on the PCR reads and lists one entry per CDR3 protein. The sample records 15,000 to 20,000 distinct CDR3 sequences, approximately 29% being singletons. The data belong to a study of vaccination and CD4 T cells after COVID-19. About the research overall: Stimulation used overlapping spike peptides from SARS-CoV-2, HCoV-NL63, HCoV-OC43 and HCoV-229E.

V gave up 8 bases and J gave up 4 bases, with 14 bases separating them. The germline V gene encodes CDR1 MNHNS and CDR2 SASEGT. This CDR3 spans 14 amino acids. Regarding the study as a whole: Counts of SARS-CoV-2-reactive clonotypes had a median that went from about 20 to 38, a nonsignificant change.

Treatment reported: approximately 10-day PBMC culture with coronavirus spike peptide pools or control peptides (ViraFEST assay). The chain joins TRBV6-1 to TRBJ1-4; tentatively, D is TRBD1 (5 bases). Sequenced input: cultured CD4+ T cells from blood. This clonotype was obtained from a human donor with COVID-19. The CDR3 is CASVGTVGNEKLFF. CDR3 coding DNA: TGTGCCAGCGTCGGGACGGTGGGTAATGAAAAACTGTTTTTT.